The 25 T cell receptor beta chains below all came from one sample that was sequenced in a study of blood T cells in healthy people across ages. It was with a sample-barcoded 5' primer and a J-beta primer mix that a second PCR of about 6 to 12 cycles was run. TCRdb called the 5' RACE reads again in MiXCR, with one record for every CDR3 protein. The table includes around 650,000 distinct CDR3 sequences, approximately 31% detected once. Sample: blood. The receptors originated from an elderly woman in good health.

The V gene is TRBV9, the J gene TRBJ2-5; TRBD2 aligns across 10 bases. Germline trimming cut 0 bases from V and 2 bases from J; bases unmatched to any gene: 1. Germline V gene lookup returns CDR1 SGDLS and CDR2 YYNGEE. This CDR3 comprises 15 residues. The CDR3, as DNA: TGTGCCAGCAGCGTAGAAGCGGGGGGGCAAGAGACCCAGTACTTC. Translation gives CASSVEAGGQETQYF. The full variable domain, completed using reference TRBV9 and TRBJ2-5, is DSGVTQTPKHLITATGQRVTLRCSPRSGDLSVYWYQQSLDQGLQFLIQYYNGEERAKGNILERFSAQQFPDLHSELNLSSLELGDSALYFCASSVEAGGQETQYFGPGTRLLVL.

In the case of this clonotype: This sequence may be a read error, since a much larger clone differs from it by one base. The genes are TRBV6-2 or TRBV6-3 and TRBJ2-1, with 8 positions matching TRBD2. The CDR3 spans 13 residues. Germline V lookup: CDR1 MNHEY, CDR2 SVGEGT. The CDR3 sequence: CVSRPTSGNEQFF. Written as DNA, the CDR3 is TGTGTCAGCAGGCCTACTAGCGGCAATGAGCAGTTCTTC.

DNA for the CDR3: TGTGCCAGCAGCCTAAGGACAGGGGGCTCGGGAGAGCAGTACTTC. It yields the protein CASSLRTGGSGEQYF. The genes are TRBV7-9 and TRBJ2-7; 11 bases map to TRBD1. The germline V gene has CDR1 SEHNR and CDR2 FQNEAQ (reference sequence). Trimming at V came to 5 bases and at J to 7 bases, leaving 10 bases not matched to a gene. The CDR3 length is 15 residues.

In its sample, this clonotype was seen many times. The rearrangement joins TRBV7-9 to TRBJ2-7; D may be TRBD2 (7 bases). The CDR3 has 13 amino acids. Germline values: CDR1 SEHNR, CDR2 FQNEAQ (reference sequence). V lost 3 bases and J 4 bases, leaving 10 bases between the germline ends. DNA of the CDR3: TGTGCCAGCAGCTTGGAGGGGGGGTACGAGCAGTACTTC. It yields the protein CASSLEGGYEQYF.

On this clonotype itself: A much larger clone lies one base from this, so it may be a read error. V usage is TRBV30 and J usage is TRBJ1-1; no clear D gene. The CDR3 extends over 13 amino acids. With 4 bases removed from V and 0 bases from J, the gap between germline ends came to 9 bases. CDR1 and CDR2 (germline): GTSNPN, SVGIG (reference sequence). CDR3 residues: CAWMVTVNTEAFF. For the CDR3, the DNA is TGTGCCTGGATGGTGACGGTGAACACTGAAGCTTTCTTT. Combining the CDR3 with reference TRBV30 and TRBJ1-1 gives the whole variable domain SQTIHQWPATLVQPVGSPLSLECTVEGTSNPNLYWYRQAAGRGLQLLFYSVGIGQISSEVPQNLSASRPQDRQFILSSKKLLLSDSGFYLCAWMVTVNTEAFFGQGTRLTVV.

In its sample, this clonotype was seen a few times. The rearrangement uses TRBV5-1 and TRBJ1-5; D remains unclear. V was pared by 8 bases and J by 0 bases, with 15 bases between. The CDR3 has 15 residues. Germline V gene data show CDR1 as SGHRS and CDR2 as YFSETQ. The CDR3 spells CASRVGDYSNQPQHF. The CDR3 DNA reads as TGCGCCAGTCGAGTTGGGGATTATAGCAATCAGCCCCAGCATTTT. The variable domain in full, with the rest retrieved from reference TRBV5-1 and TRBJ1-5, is KAGVTQTPRYLIKTRGQQVTLSCSPISGHRSVSWYQQTPGQGLQFLFEYFSETQRNKGNFPGRFSGRQFSNSRSEMNVSTLELGDSALYLCASRVGDYSNQPQHFGDGTRLSIL.

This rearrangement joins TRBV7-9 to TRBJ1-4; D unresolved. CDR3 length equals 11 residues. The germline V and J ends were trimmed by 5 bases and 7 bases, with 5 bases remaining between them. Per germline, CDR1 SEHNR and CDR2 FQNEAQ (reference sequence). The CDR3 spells CASSISEKLFF. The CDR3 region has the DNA TGTGCCAGCAGCATCAGTGAAAAACTGTTTTTT. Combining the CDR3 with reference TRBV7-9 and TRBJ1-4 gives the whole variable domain DTGVSQNPRHKITKRGQNVTFRCDPISEHNRLYWYRQTLGQGPEFLTYFQNEAQLEKSRLLSDRFSAERPKGSFSTLEIQRTEQGDSAMYLCASSISEKLFFGSGTQLSVL.

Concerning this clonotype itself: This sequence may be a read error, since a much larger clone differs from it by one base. CDR3 protein: CASSSRRGSGSNQPQHF. In DNA form, the CDR3 reads TGTGCCAGCTCATCCAGGAGGGGGTCAGGTAGCAATCAGCCCCAGCATTTT. This rearrangement joins TRBV18 to TRBJ1-5, with D possibly matching TRBD1 (6 bases). The CDR3 has 17 amino acids. The V end was cut by 5 bases, the J end by 0 bases, with 17 bases between. In germline, CDR1 is KGHSH, CDR2 LQKENI.

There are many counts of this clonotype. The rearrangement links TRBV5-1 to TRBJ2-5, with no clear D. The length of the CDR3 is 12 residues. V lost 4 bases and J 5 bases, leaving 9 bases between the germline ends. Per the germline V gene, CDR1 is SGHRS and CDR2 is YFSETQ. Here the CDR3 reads CASSAVRETQYF. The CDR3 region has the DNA TGCGCCAGCAGCGCTGTGAGGGAGACCCAGTACTTC.

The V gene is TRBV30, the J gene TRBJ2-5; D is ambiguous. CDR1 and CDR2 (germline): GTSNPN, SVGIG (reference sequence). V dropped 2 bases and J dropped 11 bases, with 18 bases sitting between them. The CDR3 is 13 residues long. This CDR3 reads CAWSTLSVGRQYF. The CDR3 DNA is TGTGCCTGGAGTACATTAAGCGTCGGCCGGCAGTACTTC.

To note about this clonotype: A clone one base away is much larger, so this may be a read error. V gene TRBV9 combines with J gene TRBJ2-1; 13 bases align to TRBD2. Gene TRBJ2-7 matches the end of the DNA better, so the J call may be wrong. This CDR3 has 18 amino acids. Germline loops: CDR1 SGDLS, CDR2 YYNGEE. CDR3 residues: CASSVGTSGGSSYNEQYF. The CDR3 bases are TGTGCCAGCAGCGTAGGGACTAGCGGGGGTAGCTCCTACAATGAGCAGTACTTC.

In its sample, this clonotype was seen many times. The CDR3 reads CASSSGLAGYYEQYF. In nucleotides, the CDR3 is TGTGCCAGCAGCTCGGGACTAGCGGGGTACTACGAGCAGTACTTC. V usage is TRBV11-2 and J usage is TRBJ2-7; 13 bases are shared with TRBD2. The CDR3 extends over 15 amino acids. The germline gives CDR1 SGHAT, CDR2 FQNNGV. Trimming cost V 4 bases and J 3 bases; bases outside gene matches: 3.

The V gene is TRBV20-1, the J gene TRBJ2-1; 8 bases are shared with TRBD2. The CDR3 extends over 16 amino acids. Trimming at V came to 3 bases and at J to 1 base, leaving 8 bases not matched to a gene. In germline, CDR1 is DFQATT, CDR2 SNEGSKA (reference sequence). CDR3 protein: CSASGGASESYNEQFF. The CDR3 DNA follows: TGCAGTGCTAGCGGGGGGGCTAGTGAGTCCTACAATGAGCAGTTCTTC.

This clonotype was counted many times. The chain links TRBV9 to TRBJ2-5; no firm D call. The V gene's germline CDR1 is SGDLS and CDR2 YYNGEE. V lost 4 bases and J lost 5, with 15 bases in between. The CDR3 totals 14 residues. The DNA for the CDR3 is TGTGCCAGCAGCTCCGGACGGATGAGGGAGACCCAGTACTTC. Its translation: CASSSGRMRETQYF.

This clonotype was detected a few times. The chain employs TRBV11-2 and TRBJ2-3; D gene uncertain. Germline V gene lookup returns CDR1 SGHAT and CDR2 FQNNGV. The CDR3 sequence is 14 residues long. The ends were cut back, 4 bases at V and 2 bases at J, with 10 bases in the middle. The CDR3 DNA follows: TGTGCCAGCAGCTCTTTAGGCCCCACAGATACGCAGTATTTT. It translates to CASSSLGPTDTQYF.

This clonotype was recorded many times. CDR3 in amino acids: CASSNIQETQYF. Written as DNA, the CDR3 is TGTGCCAGCTCCAACATCCAAGAGACCCAGTACTTC. The genes are TRBV18 and TRBJ2-5; D is ambiguous. Looked up from germline, CDR1 is KGHSH and CDR2 is LQKENI. Trimming left V 6 bases short and J 1 base short, with 6 bases between. The CDR3 spans 12 residues.

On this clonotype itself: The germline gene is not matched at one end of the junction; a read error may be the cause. The DNA for the CDR3 is TGTGCCAGCAGGGAAGCGCAGGGTGGCGAGCAGTTCTTC. As protein: CASREAQGGEQFF. The V gene is TRBV6-1, the J gene TRBJ2-1; D might be TRBD1 (5 bases). The CDR3 loop spans 13 amino acids. From germline, CDR1 is MNHNS and CDR2 SASEGT.

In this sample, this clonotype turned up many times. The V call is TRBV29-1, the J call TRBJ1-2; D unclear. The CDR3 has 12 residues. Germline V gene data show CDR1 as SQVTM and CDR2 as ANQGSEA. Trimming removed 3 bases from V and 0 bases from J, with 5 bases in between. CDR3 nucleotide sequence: TGCAGCGTTGACGGGGCTAACTATGGCTACACCTTC. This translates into CSVDGANYGYTF.

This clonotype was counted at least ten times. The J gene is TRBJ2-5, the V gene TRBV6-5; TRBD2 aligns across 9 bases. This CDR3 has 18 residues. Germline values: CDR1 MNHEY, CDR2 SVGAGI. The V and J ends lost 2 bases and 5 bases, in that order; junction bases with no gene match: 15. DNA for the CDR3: TGTGCCAGCAGTTACGAGCGCCCGGCGGGGGGGCCGTTGGAGACCCAGTACTTC. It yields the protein CASSYERPAGGPLETQYF.

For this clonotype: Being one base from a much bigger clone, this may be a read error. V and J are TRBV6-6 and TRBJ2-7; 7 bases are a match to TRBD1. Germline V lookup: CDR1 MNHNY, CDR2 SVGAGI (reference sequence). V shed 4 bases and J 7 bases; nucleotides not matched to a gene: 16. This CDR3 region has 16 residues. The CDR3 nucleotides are TGTGCCAGCAGTTCCTACAGGGGAATCGTCTACGATGAGCAGTACTTC. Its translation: CASSSYRGIVYDEQYF.

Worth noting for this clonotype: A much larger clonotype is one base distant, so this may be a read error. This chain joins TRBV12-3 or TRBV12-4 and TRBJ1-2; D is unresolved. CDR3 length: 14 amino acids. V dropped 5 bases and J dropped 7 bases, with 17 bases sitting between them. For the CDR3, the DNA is TGTGCCAGCAGTCCCGGCCCCGGTGGATGTGGCTACACCTTC. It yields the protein CASSPGPGGCGYTF.

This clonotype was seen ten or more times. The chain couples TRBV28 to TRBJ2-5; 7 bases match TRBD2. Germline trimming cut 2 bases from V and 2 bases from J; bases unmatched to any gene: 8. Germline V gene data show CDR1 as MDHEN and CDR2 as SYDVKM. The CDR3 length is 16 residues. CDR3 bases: TGTGCCAGCAGTTTAAATGGGTTGGGGGGGCAAGAGACCCAGTACTTC. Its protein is CASSLNGLGGQETQYF.

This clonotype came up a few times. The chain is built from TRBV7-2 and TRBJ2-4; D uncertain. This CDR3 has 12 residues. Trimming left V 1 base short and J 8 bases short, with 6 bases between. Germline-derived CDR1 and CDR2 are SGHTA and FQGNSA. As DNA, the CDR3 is TGTGCCAGCAGCTTAGGAGGACACATTCAGTACTTC. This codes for CASSLGGHIQYF.

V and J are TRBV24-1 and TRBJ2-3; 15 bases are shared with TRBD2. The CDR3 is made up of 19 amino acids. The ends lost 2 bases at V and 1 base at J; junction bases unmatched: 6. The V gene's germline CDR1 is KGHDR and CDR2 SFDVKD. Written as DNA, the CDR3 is TGTGCCACCAGTGATTCGGGGACTAGCGGGGGGCGGGGCACAGATACGCAGTATTTT. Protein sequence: CATSDSGTSGGRGTDTQYF.

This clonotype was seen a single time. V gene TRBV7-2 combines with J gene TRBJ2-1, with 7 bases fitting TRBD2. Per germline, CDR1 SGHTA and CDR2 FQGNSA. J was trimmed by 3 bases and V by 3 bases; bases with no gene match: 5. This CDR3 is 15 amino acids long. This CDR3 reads CASSFERDYYNEQFF. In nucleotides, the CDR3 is TGTGCCAGCAGCTTTGAGCGGGATTACTACAATGAGCAGTTCTTC. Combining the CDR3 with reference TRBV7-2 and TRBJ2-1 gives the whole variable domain GAGVSQSPSNKVTEKGKDVELRCDPISGHTALYWYRQSLGQGLEFLIYFQGNSAPDKSGLPSDRFSAERTGGSVSTLTIQRTQQEDSAVYLCASSFERDYYNEQFFGPGTRLTVL.